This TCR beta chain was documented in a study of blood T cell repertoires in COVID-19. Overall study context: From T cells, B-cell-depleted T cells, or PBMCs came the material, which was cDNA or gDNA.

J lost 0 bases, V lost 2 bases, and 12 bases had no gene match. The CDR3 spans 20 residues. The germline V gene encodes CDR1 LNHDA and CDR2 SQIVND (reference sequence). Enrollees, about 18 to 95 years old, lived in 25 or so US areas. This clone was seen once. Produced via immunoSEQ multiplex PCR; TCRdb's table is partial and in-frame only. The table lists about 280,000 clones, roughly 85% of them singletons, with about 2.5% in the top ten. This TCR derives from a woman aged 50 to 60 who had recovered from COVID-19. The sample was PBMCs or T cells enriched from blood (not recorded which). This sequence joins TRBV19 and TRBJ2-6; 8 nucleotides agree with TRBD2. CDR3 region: CASSISPLAGQYSGANVLTF. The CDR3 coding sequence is TGTGCCAGTAGTATATCGCCTTTAGCGGGGCAATACTCTGGGGCCAACGTCCTGACTTTC.